This T cell receptor beta chain was recorded in a study of T cell responses to AZD1222 COVID-19 vaccine. Broader study findings: Only 5 to 7 AZD1222 recipients tested seropositive at baseline. Across spike, vaccine-associated CD4 TCRs were found, dominant at 160-218 and 743-854.

As for this clone: Its specificity is unknown.

The repertoire was sequenced with immunoSEQ multiplex PCR; TCRdb's copy has only in-frame clones and lacks some. The data show around 180,000 clones, with 88% seen just once and 25% to 30% held by the top ten. The CDR3 runs to 17 residues. The germline gives CDR1 MNHEY, CDR2 SVGEGT. The J segment lost 6 bases and the V segment lost 2 bases, leaving 13 bases of the junction unmatched. Doses given second, at about 4 or about 12 weeks, were pooled. Here the sequenced sample was peripheral blood, taken 28 days after the second AZD1222 dose. The receptor's source is an adult who received the AZD1222 COVID-19 vaccine. The rearrangement joins TRBV6-2 or TRBV6-3 to TRBJ2-3; 8 bases match TRBD2. CDR3 amino acids: CASSYGAGAGSTDTQYF. CDR3 coding DNA: TGTGCCAGCAGTTACGGAGCGGGAGCCGGAAGTACGGATACGCAGTATTTT.